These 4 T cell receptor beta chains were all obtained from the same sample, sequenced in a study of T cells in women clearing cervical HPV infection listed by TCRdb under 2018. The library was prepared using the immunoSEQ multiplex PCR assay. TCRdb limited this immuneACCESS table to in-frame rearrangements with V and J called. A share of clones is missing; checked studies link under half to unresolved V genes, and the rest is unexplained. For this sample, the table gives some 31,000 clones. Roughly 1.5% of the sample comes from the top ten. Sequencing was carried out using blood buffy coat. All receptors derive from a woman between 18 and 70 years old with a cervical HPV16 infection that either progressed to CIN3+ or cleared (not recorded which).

The CDR3 loop is CASSLEGYEQYF. Partial CDR3 DNA: TGCGCCAGCAGCTTGGAGGGGTACGAG. J is TRBJ2-7 and V is TRBV5-1, with a possible D match to TRBD1 (5 bases). With the read ending 3 residues before the CDR3 end, the germline J gene is used to fill in that end. CDR3 length: 12 residues. The V and J ends lost 0 bases and 4 bases respectively, with 5 bases between them. Germline V lookup: CDR1 SGHRS, CDR2 YFSETQ.

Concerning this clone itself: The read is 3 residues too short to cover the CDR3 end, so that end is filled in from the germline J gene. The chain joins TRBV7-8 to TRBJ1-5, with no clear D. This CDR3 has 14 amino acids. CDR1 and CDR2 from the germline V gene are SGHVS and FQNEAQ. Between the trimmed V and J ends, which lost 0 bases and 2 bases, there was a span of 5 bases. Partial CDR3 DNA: TGTGCCAGCAGCTTAGCGGCCGGCAATCAGCCC. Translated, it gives CASSLAAGNQP. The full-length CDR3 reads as CASSLAAGNQPQHF.

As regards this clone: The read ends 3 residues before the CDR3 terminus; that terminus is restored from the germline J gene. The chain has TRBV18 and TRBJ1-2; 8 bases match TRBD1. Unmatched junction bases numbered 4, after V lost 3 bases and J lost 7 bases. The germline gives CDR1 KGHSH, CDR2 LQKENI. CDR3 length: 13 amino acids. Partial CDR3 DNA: TGTGCCAGCTCACCGGACAGGGTGATTGGC. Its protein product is CASSPDRVIG. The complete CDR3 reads CASSPDRVIGYTF.

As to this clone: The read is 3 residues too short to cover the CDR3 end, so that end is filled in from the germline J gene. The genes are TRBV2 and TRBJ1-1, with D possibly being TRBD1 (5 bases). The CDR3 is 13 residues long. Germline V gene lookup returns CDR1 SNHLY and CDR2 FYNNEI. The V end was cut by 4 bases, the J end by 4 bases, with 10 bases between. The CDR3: CASSVGVGTEAFF. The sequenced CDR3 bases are TGTGCCAGCAGTGTAGGGGTCGGCACTGAA.